This T cell receptor beta chain was recorded in a study of response to subunit inactivated influenza vaccine. Study results and limitations: Authors proposed each seasonal influenza vaccination draws in few new T cells.

Of note for this clonotype: Its antigen is undetermined.

V shed 4 bases and J shed 0 bases, with 8 bases lying between them. The CDR3 has 15 amino acids. The germline V gene encodes CDR1 SGHDT and CDR2 YYEEEE. Each CDR3 protein is one row after TCRdb ran MiXCR on the RT-PCR reads. The sample includes roughly 670,000 distinct CDR3 sequences, about 15% seen only once; the top ten take 6.5% to 8%. The sample was PBMCs from blood, taken around 15 days before vaccination. The TCR was taken from a man in his fifties who received an inactivated influenza vaccine. V is TRBV5-6 and J is TRBJ2-6; unclear D gene. The CDR3 DNA follows: TGTGCCAGCAGCAGGAGAGTCTCTGGGGCCAACGTCCTGACTTTC. Translation gives CASSRRVSGANVLTF.